These 23 T cell receptor beta chains originate from one sample sequenced in a study of identical twins. MiXCR, applied by TCRdb to the 5' RACE reads, yields one record per CDR3 protein. The sample lists fewer than 550,000 distinct CDR3 sequences, roughly an eighth occurring once. This sample also appeared in a second study, on yellow fever vaccine responses in identical twins.

Sequenced material: CD4+ T cells sorted from blood. These receptors all stem from a woman between 18 and 29 years old in good health.

This clonotype occurred a few times. The chain links TRBV10-3 to TRBJ2-6; no reliable D call. The CDR3 sequence is 13 residues long. The germline CDR1 and CDR2 sequences are ENHRY and SYGVKD. The V end lost 6 bases, the J end lost 0 bases, and 3 bases lay between the germline ends. This CDR3 is CAIRDSGANVLTF. DNA of the CDR3: TGTGCCATCAGGGACTCTGGGGCCAACGTCCTGACTTTC.

The CDR3 DNA follows: TGTGCTAGTGGTTTGGTAGGACAGCCGAACACTGAAGCTTTCTTT. It is translated as CASGLVGQPNTEAFF. The chain couples TRBV12-5 to TRBJ1-1; D may be TRBD1 (6 bases). The CDR3 extends over 15 amino acids. Per the germline V gene, CDR1 is LGHNT and CDR2 is FRNRAP. V was cut by 0 bases and J by 1 base, with 9 bases left in between.

Turning to this clonotype: Compared with germline, one end of the junction differs, possibly owing to a read error. The genes are TRBV28 and TRBJ1-2; 7 bases line up with TRBD1. This CDR3 spans 12 amino acids. Germline V gives CDR1 MDHEN, CDR2 SYDVKM. This CDR3 is CASSPTGQRDAF. CDR3 sequence (DNA): TGTGCCAGCAGTCCGACGGGACAGCGCGACGCCTTC.

The rearrangement uses TRBV7-3 and TRBJ2-5, with 8 bases lining up with TRBD1. After removal of 1 base from V and 2 bases from J, the junction contained 24 bases not matched to a gene. The CDR3 has 22 amino acids. In germline, CDR1 is SGHTA, CDR2 FQGTGA. Here the CDR3 DNA reads TGTGCCAGCAGCTTAATGGCGATTATTACCCATAGGGACAGGACGGGGCAAGAGACCCAGTACTTC. This encodes CASSLMAIITHRDRTGQETQYF.

The chain uses TRBV12-3 or TRBV12-4 and TRBJ1-1; D possibly corresponds to TRBD1 (5 bases). The CDR3 spans 13 residues. The germline V and J ends were trimmed by 5 bases and 5 bases, with 12 bases remaining between them. The DNA of the CDR3 is TGTGCCAGCAGTCTACAGGCCCCGACTGAAGCTTTCTTT. Residues: CASSLQAPTEAFF.

The chain joins TRBV5-1 to TRBJ1-5; D not certain. V lost 0 bases and J lost 7, with 8 bases in between. Germline V gene data show CDR1 as SGHRS and CDR2 as YFSETQ. The CDR3 has 13 residues. The CDR3: CASSLAPGQPQHF. DNA of the CDR3: TGCGCCAGCAGCTTGGCGCCCGGCCAGCCCCAGCATTTT. The full variable domain, in which reference TRBV5-1 and TRBJ1-5 provide the parts outside the CDR3, is KAGVTQTPRYLIKTRGQQVTLSCSPISGHRSVSWYQQTPGQGLQFLFEYFSETQRNKGNFPGRFSGRQFSNSRSEMNVSTLELGDSALYLCASSLAPGQPQHFGDGTRLSIL.

This chain uses TRBV11-1 with TRBJ2-2; 13 nucleotides align to TRBD2. Per the germline V gene, CDR1 is SGHAT and CDR2 is FQDESV (reference sequence). The V segment lost 5 bases and the J segment 0 bases; nucleotides outside the gene matches: 3. The CDR3 totals 17 residues. For the CDR3, the DNA is TGTGCCAGCAGCCTGACTAGCGGGGGGACGAACACCGGGGAGCTGTTTTTT. This codes for CASSLTSGGTNTGELFF.

This clonotype has just a few counts. This chain joins TRBV4-3 and TRBJ2-1; 7 bases are shared with TRBD2. Looked up from germline, CDR1 is LGHNA and CDR2 is YSLEER. The junction had 5 bases not matched to a gene; V was cut back by 1 base and J by 2 bases. CDR3 length: 16 residues. In DNA, the CDR3 is TGCGCCAGCAGCCAAGTTGCAGCGGGGCCCTACAATGAGCAGTTCTTC. Its protein is CASSQVAAGPYNEQFF.

The sample holds a few counts of this clonotype. The chain carries TRBV7-2 and TRBJ2-1, with D tentatively TRBD2 (5 bases). V shed 4 bases and J shed 2 bases, with 9 bases lying between them. Germline V gene sequence: CDR1 SGHTA, CDR2 FQGNSA. The CDR3 runs 14 residues. CDR3 DNA: TGTGCCAGCAGCTCCTTCGGGGCCTACAATGAGCAGTTCTTC. It yields the protein CASSSFGAYNEQFF.

J is TRBJ2-7 and V is TRBV7-9; 9 positions agree with TRBD2. The CDR3 spans 14 residues. V shed 4 bases, J shed 4 bases, and the junction held 5 bases outside the gene matches. Per germline, CDR1 SEHNR and CDR2 FQNEAQ (reference sequence). The CDR3 spells CASSSISGSYEQYF. Here the CDR3 DNA reads TGTGCCAGCAGCTCAATTAGCGGGAGTTACGAGCAGTACTTC.

This chain joins TRBV29-1 and TRBJ2-3; TRBD1 aligns across 8 bases. Germline V CDR1 and CDR2: SQVTM, ANQGSEA. V shed 0 bases and J 6 bases; nucleotides not matched to a gene: 11. The CDR3 spans 16 residues. This chain's CDR3 is CSVEDRGQGAPDTQYF. The DNA for the CDR3 is TGCAGCGTTGAAGATCGGGGGCAGGGGGCGCCGGATACGCAGTATTTT.

This chain joins TRBV4-1 and TRBJ2-7; 8 positions agree with TRBD1. The CDR3 covers 18 residues. Germline CDR1 reads MGHRA; CDR2 reads YSYEKL. V was pared by 1 base and J by 2 bases, with 13 bases of the junction left unmatched. The CDR3 spells CASSQAIDRGDITYEQYF. Written as DNA, the CDR3 is TGCGCCAGCAGCCAAGCGATAGACAGGGGTGATATCACCTACGAGCAGTACTTC.

This clonotype has only one observation. CDR3 loop: CSATGTSSYNEQFF. As DNA, the CDR3 is TGCAGTGCTACCGGGACTAGCTCCTACAATGAGCAGTTCTTC. The chain recombines TRBV20-1 with TRBJ2-1; the match to TRBD2 covers 8 bases. This CDR3 has 14 residues. Trimming took 4 bases from V and 0 from J; bases not matched to a gene: 2. Germline-derived CDR1 and CDR2 are DFQATT and SNEGSKA (reference sequence).

The chain carries TRBV7-2 and TRBJ2-3, with a weak D call TRBD1 (6 bases). Germline V gene sequence: CDR1 SGHTA, CDR2 FQGNSA. Trimming removed 1 base at V and 3 bases at J, with 14 bases between. The CDR3 totals 16 residues. The CDR3 nucleotides read TGTGCCAGCAGCTTAGGTCACGGTAGGGGGACAGATACGCAGTATTTT. This encodes CASSLGHGRGTDTQYF.

This clonotype was counted at least ten times. V gene TRBV5-1 combines with J gene TRBJ2-5; D remains unclear. This CDR3 is built from 13 residues. V was cut by 2 bases and J by 2 bases, with 7 bases left in between. Germline-derived CDR1 and CDR2 are SGHRS and YFSETQ. CDR3 DNA sequence: TGCGCCAGCAGCTTCGACATACAAGAGACCCAGTACTTC. Translated, it gives CASSFDIQETQYF.

This sequence joins TRBV30 and TRBJ1-1, with D unclear. The V gene lost 0 bases and the J gene lost 1 base, with 9 bases spanning the gap. The CDR3 length is 14 residues. Per the germline V gene, CDR1 is GTSNPN and CDR2 is SVGIG (reference sequence). The chain's CDR3 is CAWSVSYANTEAFF. As DNA, the CDR3 is TGTGCCTGGAGTGTTTCCTATGCGAACACTGAAGCTTTCTTT.

This clonotype was observed at least ten times. The chain uses TRBV4-3 and TRBJ2-2; D is possibly TRBD1 or TRBD2 (6 bases each). V lost 5 bases to trimming and J lost 7 bases, with 17 bases between them. Looked up from germline, CDR1 is LGHNA and CDR2 is YSLEER. The CDR3 extends over 15 amino acids. The CDR3 sequence is CASSSLLGGVGELFF. In DNA form, the CDR3 reads TGCGCCAGCAGCTCGTTATTGGGGGGCGTCGGGGAGCTGTTTTTT.

The gene calls are TRBV20-1 and TRBJ1-6; tentatively, D is TRBD1 (6 bases). Germline assignment: CDR1 DFQATT and CDR2 SNEGSKA (reference sequence). With 6 bases removed from V and 10 bases from J, the gap between germline ends came to 19 bases. The CDR3 totals 14 residues. CDR3: CSADSGQRGSPLHF. The CDR3 DNA is TGCAGTGCGGATTCCGGACAGAGAGGCTCACCCCTCCACTTT.

This clonotype has a count of ten or more. This rearrangement joins TRBV4-2 to TRBJ2-3; 8 nucleotides match TRBD2. The CDR3 runs to 14 residues. Trimming cost V 3 bases and J 1 base; bases outside gene matches: 0. The V gene's germline CDR1 is LGHNA and CDR2 YNFKEQ. CDR3 residues: CASSHSGGTDTQYF. CDR3 in DNA: TGTGCCAGCAGCCATAGCGGGGGCACAGATACGCAGTATTTT.

This sequence joins TRBV4-3 and TRBJ2-2, with unresolved D. CDR3 length equals 15 residues. From germline, CDR1 is LGHNA and CDR2 YSLEER. V lost 0 bases to trimming and J lost 5 bases, with 10 bases between them. CDR3 DNA sequence: TGCGCCAGCAGCCAAGATGGGTCCGCTACCGGGGAGCTGTTTTTT. Translated: CASSQDGSATGELFF.

The chain is built from TRBV29-1 and TRBJ2-3; D is unclear. Germline lookup yields CDR1 SQVTM and CDR2 ANQGSEA. This CDR3 comprises 15 residues. Trimming removed 0 bases from V and 0 bases from J, with 10 bases in between. Here the CDR3 reads CSVEDRSSSTDTQYF. Here the CDR3 DNA reads TGCAGCGTTGAAGATCGTAGCAGCAGCACAGATACGCAGTATTTT.

This clonotype was seen a few times. DNA of the CDR3: TGTGCCAGCAGCAAAGGCTTCAGGGGCTCCACAGATACGCAGTATTTT. This sequence encodes CASSKGFRGSTDTQYF. This chain joins TRBV21-1 and TRBJ2-3; TRBD1, the table's D call, was not compared with the DNA. TRBV21-1 is marked as a pseudogene. This CDR3 is 16 amino acids long.

This clonotype was seen a single time. The rearrangement links TRBV18 to TRBJ2-3; 7 bases are shared with TRBD2. Germline V lookup: CDR1 KGHSH, CDR2 LQKENI. The V and J ends lost 3 bases and 4 bases, in that order; junction bases with no gene match: 4. This CDR3 is 14 amino acids long. The DNA for the CDR3 is TGTGCCAGCTCACCGGGGACTATGCCAGATACGCAGTATTTT. Translated, it gives CASSPGTMPDTQYF. The variable domain in full, completed from reference TRBV18 and TRBJ2-3, reads NAGVMQNPRHLVRRRGQEARLRCSPMKGHSHVYWYRQLPEEGLKFMVYLQKENIIDESGMPKERFSAEFPKEGPSILRIQQVVRGDSAAYFCASSPGTMPDTQYFGPGTRLTVL.